This is a list of T cell receptor beta chains from one sample in a study of regulatory T cells in long-lasting Graves disease. TCRdb fed the multiplex PCR reads into MiXCR, producing one record per CDR3 protein. Among 300,000 to 450,000 distinct CDR3 sequences listed, 15% were seen once. The sample here was peripheral blood mononuclear cells (PBMCs), taken at new diagnosis, from a patient treated with antithyroid drugs. The receptor set was obtained from a female donor with Graves disease. CDR3s include the opening cysteine and the closing phenylalanine or tryptophan. A D gene is named only where the DNA matches it firmly. The size of a clone is reported for some rows only, either as once, few or many, or as a class for expanded clones.

V	size	J	D	CDR3	DNA
TRBV28	-	TRBJ1-5	-	CASNAGGPWGQPQHF	TGTGCCAGCAACGCGGGTGGGCCTTGGGGTCAGCCCCAGCATTTT
TRBV6-6	many	TRBJ1-6	-	CASSYSARVNSPLHF	TGTGCCAGCAGTTACTCGGCCAGGGTTAATTCACCCCTCCACTTT
TRBV2	many	TRBJ1-4	-	CASRQGEKLFF	TGTGCCAGCCGACAAGGGGAAAAACTGTTTTTT
TRBV27	many	TRBJ2-2	-	CASSYSGELFF	TGTGCCAGCAGTTACTCTGGGGAGCTGTTTTTT
TRBV24-1	many	TRBJ1-2	-	CATPRARGGYTF	TGTGCCACCCCCCGGGCCCGCGGGGGCTACACCTTC
TRBV20-1	many	TRBJ2-3	TRBD2	CSAAPTSGGDLGTDTQYF	TGCAGTGCAGCCCCCACTAGCGGGGGGGACCTGGGGACAGATACGCAGTATTTT
TRBV4-1	few	TRBJ1-2	-	CASSQGLGSYDNYGYTF	TGCGCCAGCAGCCAAGGGTTAGGTTCCTACGATAACTATGGCTACACCTTC
TRBV20-1	many	TRBJ1-2	-	CSAGRGDDGYTF	TGCAGTGCGGGTAGGGGGGACGATGGCTACACCTTC
TRBV7-9	few	TRBJ2-5	-	CASSLVRGVWETQYF	TGTGCCAGCAGCTTAGTAAGGGGCGTTTGGGAGACCCAGTACTTC
TRBV6-1	many	TRBJ1-4	TRBD1	CASSTMTGGEEKLFF	TGTGCCAGCAGTACAATGACAGGGGGGGAAGAAAAACTGTTTTTT
TRBV11-2	many	TRBJ1-1	-	CASSFDGFGATNTEAFF	TGTGCCAGCAGCTTTGATGGTTTCGGCGCCACCAACACTGAAGCTTTCTTT
TRBV20-1	few	TRBJ2-1	TRBD1	CSPGQGQTNNEQFF	TGCAGCCCCGGTCAGGGACAGACGAACAATGAGCAGTTCTTC
TRBV20-1	many	TRBJ1-1	TRBD1	CSAKSDRAPNTEAFF	TGCAGTGCGAAATCGGACAGGGCACCGAACACTGAAGCTTTCTTT
TRBV7-9	many	TRBJ2-1	TRBD2	CASSLAVAGGDEQFF	TGTGCCAGCAGCTTAGCGGTAGCGGGAGGGGATGAGCAGTTCTTC
TRBV11-2	-	TRBJ1-1	-	CASSLWHGAYTEAFF	TGTGCCAGCAGCTTATGGCACGGGGCGTACACTGAAGCTTTCTTT
TRBV10-3	many	TRBJ1-1	-	CAISEIQGWFAEAFF	TGTGCCATCAGTGAGATCCAGGGCTGGTTCGCTGAAGCTTTCTTT
TRBV7-9	many	TRBJ2-1	TRBD2	CASSLPGGRPSYNEQFF	TGTGCCAGCAGCTTACCCGGCGGGAGGCCCTCCTACAATGAGCAGTTCTTC
TRBV24-1	few	TRBJ2-1	TRBD1	CATSDPGQGAENEQFF	TGTGCCACCAGTGACCCCGGGCAGGGGGCGGAGAATGAGCAGTTCTTC
TRBV11-2	-	TRBJ2-3	-	CASSLAGQGRDTQYF	TGTGCCAGCAGCTTAGCCGGCCAGGGGCGAGATACGCAGTATTTT
TRBV4-3	-	TRBJ1-1	-	CASSQIGLNTEAFF	TGCGCCAGCAGCCAGATAGGGCTGAACACTGAAGCTTTCTTT
TRBV12-3/TRBV12-4	many	TRBJ2-7	-	CASSFAASYEQYF	TGTGCCAGCAGTTTTGCAGCCTCCTACGAGCAGTACTTC
TRBV20-1	many	TRBJ2-1	-	CSASRDSVGEQFF	TGCAGTGCTTCCCGGGACTCGGTCGGTGAGCAGTTCTTC
TRBV2	many	TRBJ1-4	TRBD1	CASSEPGGNEKLFF	TGTGCCAGCAGTGAGCCAGGGGGAAATGAAAAACTGTTTTTT
TRBV18	-	TRBJ2-4	-	CASSPPRVQNIQYF	TGTGCCAGCTCACCACCAAGGGTACAAAACATTCAGTACTTC
TRBV19	-	TRBJ1-3	-	CATKFGGIGNTIYF	TGTGCCACTAAGTTTGGGGGCATTGGAAACACCATATATTTT